This entry features one TCR beta chain sequence. Its antigen is undetermined. These data originate in a study of Ad26.COV2.S vaccination and SARS-CoV-2 variants. Study-level points and caveats: Placebo recipients trailed vaccine recipients in spike-specific TCR breadth.

Noted treatment: 19 received Ad26.COV2.S at low or high dose, single or two shots; roughly five received placebo; per-sample allocation not given. Collection of samples fell on day 63 after the first vaccine or placebo injection. Profiled with immunoSEQ multiplex PCR; TCRdb holds only in-frame clones, not every one. The profile shows some 370,000 clones, around four fifths of them singletons. Per germline, CDR1 SQVTM and CDR2 ANQGSEA. This CDR3 comprises 12 residues. Trimming at V came to 4 bases and at J to 8 bases, leaving 7 bases not matched to a gene. V and J are TRBV29-1 and TRBJ1-2, with 7 bases matching TRBD1. This clonotype originated in a person between 18 and 60 years old who received the Ad26.COV2.S COVID-19 vaccine or a placebo. This specimen was peripheral blood, taken in a trial of Ad26.COV2.S vaccine versus placebo. The DNA of the CDR3 is TGCAGCGTTGGAGGGGGCTCGGAGGGCTACACCTTC. It encodes CSVGGGSEGYTF.